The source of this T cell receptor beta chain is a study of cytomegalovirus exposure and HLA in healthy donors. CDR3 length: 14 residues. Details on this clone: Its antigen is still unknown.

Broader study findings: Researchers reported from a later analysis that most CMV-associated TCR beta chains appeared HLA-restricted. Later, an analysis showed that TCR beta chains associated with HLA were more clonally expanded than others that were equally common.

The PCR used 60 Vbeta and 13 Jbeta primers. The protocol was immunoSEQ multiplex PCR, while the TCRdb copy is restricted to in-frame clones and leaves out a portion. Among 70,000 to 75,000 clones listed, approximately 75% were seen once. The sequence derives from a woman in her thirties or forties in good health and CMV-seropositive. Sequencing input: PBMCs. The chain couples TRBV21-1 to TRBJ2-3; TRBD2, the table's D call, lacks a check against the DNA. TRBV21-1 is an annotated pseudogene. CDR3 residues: CAWGQRGHKDTQYF. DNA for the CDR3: TGTGCTTGGGGTCAGCGGGGGCATAAAGATACGCAGTATTTT.